This TCR beta chain stems from a study of blood T cell repertoires in COVID-19. As for the study in general: Specimens from acute and convalescent COVID-19 originated in the United States, Italy and Spain. PBMCs, B-cell-depleted T cells, or T cells provided the cDNA or gDNA that made up the material.

TCRdb keeps only in-frame clones here, not all; method: immunoSEQ multiplex PCR. The data contain 650,000 to 800,000 clones, 80% to 90% of them seen just once; the ten biggest clones take up under 0.3%. Deletions cut 2 bases from V and 4 bases from J, with 6 bases between. The CDR3 runs to 13 residues. From germline, CDR1 is SNHLY and CDR2 FYNNEI. The sequence came from a woman aged 18-29 years with acute or convalescent COVID-19. The sample taken for sequencing was peripheral blood. The chain couples TRBV2 to TRBJ1-5, with D perhaps matching TRBD1 (6 bases). CDR3 sequence reads: CASSEQGNQPQHF. As DNA, the CDR3 is TGTGCCAGCAGTGAACAGGGGAATCAGCCCCAGCATTTT.